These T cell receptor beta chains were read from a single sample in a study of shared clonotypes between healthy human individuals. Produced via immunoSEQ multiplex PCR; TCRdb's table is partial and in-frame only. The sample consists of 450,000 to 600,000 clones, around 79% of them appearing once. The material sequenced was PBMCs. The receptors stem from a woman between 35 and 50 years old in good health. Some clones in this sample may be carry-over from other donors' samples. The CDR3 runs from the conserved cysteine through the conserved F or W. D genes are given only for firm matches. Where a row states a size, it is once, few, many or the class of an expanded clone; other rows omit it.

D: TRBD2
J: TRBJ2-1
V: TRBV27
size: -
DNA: TGTGCCAGCAGTTTAGGTACTAGCGGGAAGGGTGAGCAGTTCTTC
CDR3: CASSLGTSGKGEQFF

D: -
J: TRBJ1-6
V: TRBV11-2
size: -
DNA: TGTGCCAGCATCCCCGGGGGGGGTGATCATTCACCCCTCCACTTT
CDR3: CASIPGGGDHSPLHF

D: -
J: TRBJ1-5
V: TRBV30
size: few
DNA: TGTGCCTGGACTAGCAGTAGCAATCAGCCCCAGCATTTT
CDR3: CAWTSSSNQPQHF

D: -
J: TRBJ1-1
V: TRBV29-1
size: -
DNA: TGCAGCGCATCCTACCAAGGGAACACTGAAGCTTTCTTT
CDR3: CSASYQGNTEAFF

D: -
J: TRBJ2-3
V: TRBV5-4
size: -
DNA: TGTGCCAGCAGCTTGGTGGGACCCACAGATACGCAGTATTTT
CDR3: CASSLVGPTDTQYF

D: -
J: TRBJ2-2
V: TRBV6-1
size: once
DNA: TGTGCCAGCAGTCGCGGGACAGCACACACCGGGGAGCTGTTTTTT
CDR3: CASSRGTAHTGELFF

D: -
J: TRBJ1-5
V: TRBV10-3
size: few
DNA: TGTGCCATCAGTGAGTCGATCAGGATTAGCAATCAGCCCCAGCATTTT
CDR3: CAISESIRISNQPQHF

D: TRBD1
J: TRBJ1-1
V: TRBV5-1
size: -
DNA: TGCGCCAGCAGCGCCCGGGACAGCGGCGAAGCTTTCTTT
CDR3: CASSARDSGEAFF

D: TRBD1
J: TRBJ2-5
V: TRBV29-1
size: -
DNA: TGCAGCGTCCGGGACAGTCAAGAGACCCAGTACTTC
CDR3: CSVRDSQETQYF

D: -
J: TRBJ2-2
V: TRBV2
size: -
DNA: TGTGCCAGCAGCCTGAACACCGGGGAGCTGTTTTTT
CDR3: CASSLNTGELFF

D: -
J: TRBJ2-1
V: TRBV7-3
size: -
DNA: TGTGCCAGCAGCACCGGGACCTACAATGAGCAGTTCTTC
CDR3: CASSTGTYNEQFF

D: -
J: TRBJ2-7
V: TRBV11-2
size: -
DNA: TGTGCCAGCAGCCAGACCACTAGCTCCTACGAGCAGTACTTC
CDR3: CASSQTTSSYEQYF

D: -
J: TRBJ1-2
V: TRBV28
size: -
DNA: TGTGCCAGCAGTTTAGCGTCAACCTTGGGCTATGGCTACACCTTC
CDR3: CASSLASTLGYGYTF

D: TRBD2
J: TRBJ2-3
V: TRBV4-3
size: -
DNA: TGCGCCAGCAGCCAAGACCCTACTAGCGGGAGGGTGACAGATACGCAGTATTTT
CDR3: CASSQDPTSGRVTDTQYF

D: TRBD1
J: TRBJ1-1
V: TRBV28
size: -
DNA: TGTGCCAGCAGTTTAGCGGGACAGGGGCTCTTAGCTTTCTTT
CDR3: CASSLAGQGLLAFF

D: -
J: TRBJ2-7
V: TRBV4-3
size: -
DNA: TGCGCCAGCAGCCAAGGTTTGACGGGATCGGGTTACGAGCAGTACTTC
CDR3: CASSQGLTGSGYEQYF

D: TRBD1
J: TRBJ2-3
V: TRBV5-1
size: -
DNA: TGCGCCAGCAGCCTGGCCGGGACAGGGTCTGAAGATACGCAGTATTTT
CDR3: CASSLAGTGSEDTQYF

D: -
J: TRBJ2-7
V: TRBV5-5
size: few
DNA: TGCGCCAGCAGCCAGGGATTATCGGGACTCCGGGCCGAGCAGTACTTC
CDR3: CASSQGLSGLRAEQYF

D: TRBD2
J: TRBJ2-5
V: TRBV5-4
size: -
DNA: TGTGCCAGCAGCTTGGTAGCGGGAGGACGCGGTGAGACCCAGTACTTC
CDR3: CASSLVAGGRGETQYF

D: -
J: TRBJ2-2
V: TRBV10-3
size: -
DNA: TGTGCCATCAGTGATGGGACACCTAACACCGGGGAGCTGTTTTTT
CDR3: CAISDGTPNTGELFF

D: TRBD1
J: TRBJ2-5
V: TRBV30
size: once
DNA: TGTGCCTGGAACACGGGCCAGGGGGCACAAGAGACCCAGTACTTC
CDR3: CAWNTGQGAQETQYF

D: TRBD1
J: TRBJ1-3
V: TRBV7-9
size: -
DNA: TGTGCCAGCAGCTCAACAGCCGGGACAGGGGGCCAATTTGGAAACACCATATATTTT
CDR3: CASSSTAGTGGQFGNTIYF

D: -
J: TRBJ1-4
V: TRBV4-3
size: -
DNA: TGCGCCAGCAGCCCGGGGGTCGGAGGGATTTATCCTAATGAAAAACTGTTTTTT
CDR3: CASSPGVGGIYPNEKLFF

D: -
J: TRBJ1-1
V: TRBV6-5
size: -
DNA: TGTGCCAGCAGTTACTCTCCATCCCGAATGAACACTGAAGCTTTCTTT
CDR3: CASSYSPSRMNTEAFF

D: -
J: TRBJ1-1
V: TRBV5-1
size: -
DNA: TGCGCCAGCAGCTTGAGGGACTTCTCAAGGGAAGCTTTCTTT
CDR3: CASSLRDFSREAFF

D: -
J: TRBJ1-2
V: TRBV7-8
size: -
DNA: TGTGCCAGCAGCTTAGCGGGGACACGATCAAACTATGGCTACACCTTC
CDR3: CASSLAGTRSNYGYTF

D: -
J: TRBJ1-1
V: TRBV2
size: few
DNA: TGTGCCACCACCGGGGAAACTGAAGCTTTCTTT
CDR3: CATTGETEAFF

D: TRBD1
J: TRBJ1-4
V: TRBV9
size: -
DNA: TGTGCCAGCAGCGCCAGGGGGTTAGGTGAAAAACTGTTTTTT
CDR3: CASSARGLGEKLFF

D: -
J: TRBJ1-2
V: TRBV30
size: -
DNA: TGTGCCTGGAACAGGGATCATGGCTACACCTTC
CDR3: CAWNRDHGYTF

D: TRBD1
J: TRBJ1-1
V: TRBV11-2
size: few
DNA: TGTGCCAGCAGCGCGGGACAGGGGTTTACTGAAGCTTTCTTT
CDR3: CASSAGQGFTEAFF

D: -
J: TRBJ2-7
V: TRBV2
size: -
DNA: TGTGCCAGCTCTTTCCCGGGGGCCGGTTACGAGCAGTACTTC
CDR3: CASSFPGAGYEQYF

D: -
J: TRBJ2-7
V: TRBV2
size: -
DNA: TGTGCCAGCAAGGACGAGCTACCGTACGAGCAGTACTTC
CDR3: CASKDELPYEQYF

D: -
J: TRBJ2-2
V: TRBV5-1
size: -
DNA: TGCGCCAGCAGTCTGGACGGTGACACCGGGGAGCTGTTTTTT
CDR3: CASSLDGDTGELFF

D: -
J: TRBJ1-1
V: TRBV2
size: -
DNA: TGTGCCAGCAGCCCCTTTGTGGGAAGGAACACTGAAGCTTTCTTT
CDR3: CASSPFVGRNTEAFF

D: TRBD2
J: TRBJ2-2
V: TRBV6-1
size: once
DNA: TGTGCCGGCACCGGGACTAGCCTGAACACCGGGGAGCTGTTTTTT
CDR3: CAGTGTSLNTGELFF